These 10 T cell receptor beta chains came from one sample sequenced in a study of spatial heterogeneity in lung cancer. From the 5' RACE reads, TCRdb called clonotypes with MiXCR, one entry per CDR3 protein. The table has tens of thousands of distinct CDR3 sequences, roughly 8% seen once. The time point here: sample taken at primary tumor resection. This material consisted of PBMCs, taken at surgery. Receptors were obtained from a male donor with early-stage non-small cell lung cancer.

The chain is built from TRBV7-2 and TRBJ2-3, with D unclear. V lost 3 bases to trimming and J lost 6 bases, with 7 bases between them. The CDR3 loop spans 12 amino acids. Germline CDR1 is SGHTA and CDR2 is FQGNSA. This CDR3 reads CASSFSTDTQYF. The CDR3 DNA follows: TGTGCCAGCAGCTTTTCTACTGATACGCAGTATTTT.

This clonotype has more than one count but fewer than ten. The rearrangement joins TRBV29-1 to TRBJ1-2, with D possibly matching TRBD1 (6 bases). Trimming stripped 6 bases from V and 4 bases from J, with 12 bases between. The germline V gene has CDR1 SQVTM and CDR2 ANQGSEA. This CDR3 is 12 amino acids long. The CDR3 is CSVGQSPYGYTF. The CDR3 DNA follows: TGCAGCGTAGGACAGTCCCCCTATGGCTACACCTTC.

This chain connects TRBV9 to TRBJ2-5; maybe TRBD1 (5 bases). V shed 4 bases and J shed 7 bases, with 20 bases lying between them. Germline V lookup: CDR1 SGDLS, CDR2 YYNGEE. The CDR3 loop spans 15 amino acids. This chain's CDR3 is CASSTELRGTATQYF. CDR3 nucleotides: TGTGCCAGCAGCACAGAGCTAAGGGGCACGGCGACCCAGTACTTC.

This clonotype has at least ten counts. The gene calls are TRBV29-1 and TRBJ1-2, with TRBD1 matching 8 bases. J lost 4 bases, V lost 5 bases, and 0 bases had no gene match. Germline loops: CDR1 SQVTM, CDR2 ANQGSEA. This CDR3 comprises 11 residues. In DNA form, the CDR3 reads TGCAGCGTTACAGGGGGCTATGGCTACACCTTC. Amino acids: CSVTGGYGYTF.

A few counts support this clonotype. The CDR3 bases are TGTGCCAGCAGCCCGTGGACTAGCGGGGGTTACGGGGAGCTGTTTTTT. Translated: CASSPWTSGGYGELFF. This chain uses TRBV7-2 with TRBJ2-2; TRBD2 agrees at 13 bases. The CDR3 loop spans 16 amino acids. Losses at the gene ends were 5 bases for V and 7 bases for J; bases not matched to a gene: 7. Germline V lookup: CDR1 SGHTA, CDR2 FQGNSA.

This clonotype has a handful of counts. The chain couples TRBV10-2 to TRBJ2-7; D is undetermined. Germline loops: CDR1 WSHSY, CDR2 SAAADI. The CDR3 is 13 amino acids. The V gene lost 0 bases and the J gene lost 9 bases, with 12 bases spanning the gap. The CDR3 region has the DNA TGCGCCAGCAGTGAGTCACCCGACTTGGGGCAGTACTTC. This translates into CASSESPDLGQYF.

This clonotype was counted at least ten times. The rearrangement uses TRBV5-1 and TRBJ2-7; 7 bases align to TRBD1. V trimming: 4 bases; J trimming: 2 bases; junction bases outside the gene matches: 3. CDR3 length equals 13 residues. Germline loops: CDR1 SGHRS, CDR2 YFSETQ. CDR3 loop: CASSRDRAYEQYF. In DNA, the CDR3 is TGCGCCAGCAGCCGTGACAGGGCCTACGAGCAGTACTTC.

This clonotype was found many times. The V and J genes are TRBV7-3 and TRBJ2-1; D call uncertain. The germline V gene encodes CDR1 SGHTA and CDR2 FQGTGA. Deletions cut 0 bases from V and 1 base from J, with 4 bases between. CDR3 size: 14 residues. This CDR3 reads CASSLTGSYNEQFF. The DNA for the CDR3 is TGTGCCAGCAGCTTAACTGGGTCCTACAATGAGCAGTTCTTC.

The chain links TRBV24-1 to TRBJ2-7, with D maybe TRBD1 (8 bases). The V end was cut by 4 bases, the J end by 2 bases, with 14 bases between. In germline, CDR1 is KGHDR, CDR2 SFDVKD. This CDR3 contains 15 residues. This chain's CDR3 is CATSDTGGLPYEQYF. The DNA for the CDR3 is TGTGCCACCAGTGACACAGGGGGACTACCCTACGAGCAGTACTTC.

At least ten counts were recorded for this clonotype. The CDR3 reads CASSSVSGTGIQETQYF. The DNA of the CDR3 is TGTGCCAGCAGTTCAGTGTCTGGGACAGGGATTCAAGAGACCCAGTACTTC. V is TRBV6-2 or TRBV6-3 and J is TRBJ2-5, with 9 bases lining up with TRBD1. CDR1 is MNHEY, CDR2 SVGEGT, per germline. Unmatched junction bases numbered 11, after V lost 4 bases and J lost 2 bases. CDR3 length equals 17 residues.